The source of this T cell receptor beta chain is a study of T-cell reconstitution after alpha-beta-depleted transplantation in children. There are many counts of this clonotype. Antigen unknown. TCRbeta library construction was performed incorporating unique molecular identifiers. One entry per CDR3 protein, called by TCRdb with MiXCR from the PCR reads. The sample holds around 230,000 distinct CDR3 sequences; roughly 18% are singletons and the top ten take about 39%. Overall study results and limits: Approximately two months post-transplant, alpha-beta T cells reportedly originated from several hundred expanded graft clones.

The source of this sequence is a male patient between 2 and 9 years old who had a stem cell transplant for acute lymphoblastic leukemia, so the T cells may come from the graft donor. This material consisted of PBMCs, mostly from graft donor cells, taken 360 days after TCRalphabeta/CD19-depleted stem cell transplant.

CDR3 DNA sequence: TGTGCCAGCAGCCTAGGGACAGGGACCACAGATACGCAGTATTTT. Translation: CASSLGTGTTDTQYF. The V gene is TRBV7-6, the J gene TRBJ2-3, with 9 bases aligning to TRBD1. CDR3 length equals 15 residues. V lost 5 bases, J lost 2 bases, and 5 bases stayed unmatched. Germline-derived CDR1 and CDR2 are SGHVS and FNYEAQ.